This TCR beta chain was documented in a study of blood T cells in healthy people across ages. General study points: Unsorted PBMCs ruled out conclusive naive versus antigen-experienced comparison.

A second PCR of about 6 to 11 cycles used a sample-barcoded 5' primer and a J-beta primer mix. Every cDNA was tagged by a template-switch adaptor with 12 random nucleotides. One entry per CDR3 protein, called by TCRdb with MiXCR from the 5' RACE reads. This repertoire shows some 550,000 distinct CDR3 sequences, around half found once; its top ten account for 20% to 25%. This clonotype was observed a handful of times. What it recognizes is unknown. What was sequenced was blood. This receptor was identified in an elderly man in good health.

CDR3 coding DNA: TGTGCCAGCAGTCCAGGACCGAACACTGAAGCTTTCTTT. Its translation is CASSPGPNTEAFF. V usage is TRBV2 and J usage is TRBJ1-1, with unresolved D. V lost 5 bases, J lost 1 base, and 8 bases lay in between. From germline, CDR1 is SNHLY and CDR2 FYNNEI. The CDR3 has 13 residues.